A single sample gave rise to the 22 T cell receptor beta chains below, sequenced in a study of control samples from healthy donors and cancer patients. Sequenced by immunoSEQ multiplex PCR; TCRdb stores in-frame clones only, minus some. The table includes roughly 20,000 clones, roughly 80% detected once. The specimen sequenced was PBMCs. Receptors were obtained from a man older than 75 with head and neck cancer.

The V call is TRBV30, the J call TRBJ2-5; D is uncertain. V dropped 3 bases and J dropped 7 bases, with 9 bases sitting between them. The germline gives CDR1 GTSNPN, CDR2 SVGIG (reference sequence). The CDR3 contains 11 residues. CDR3 bases: TGTGCCTGGAGCGATCAATGGACCCAGTACTTC. This encodes CAWSDQWTQYF.

The chain links TRBV12-3 or TRBV12-4 to TRBJ1-1, with D uncertain. Trimming took 6 bases from V and 1 from J, leaving 3 bases between them. The CDR3 loop spans 11 amino acids. CDR3 sequence (DNA): TGTGCCAGCAGCAGGAACACTGAAGCTTTCTTT. It translates to CASSRNTEAFF.

CDR3: CASSEAGTGGGEQYF. The CDR3 bases are TGTGCCAGCAGTGAAGCCGGGACAGGGGGGGGAGAGCAGTACTTC. This chain links TRBV27 with TRBJ2-7, with 11 bases aligning to TRBD1. V lost 5 bases, J lost 7 bases, and 10 bases stayed unmatched. This CDR3 region has 15 residues. The V gene's germline CDR1 is MNHEY and CDR2 SMNVEV (reference sequence).

The gene calls are TRBV2 and TRBJ1-4, with D possibly matching TRBD1 (5 bases). There are 14 residues in the CDR3. V lost 5 bases, J lost 8 bases, and 15 bases lay in between. Germline loops: CDR1 SNHLY, CDR2 FYNNEI. CDR3: CASSREGRGEKLFF. The CDR3 nucleotides are TGTGCCAGCAGTCGGGAGGGAAGGGGCGAAAAACTGTTTTTT.

V gene TRBV7-8 combines with J gene TRBJ2-7; 10 bases agree with TRBD1. This CDR3 region has 13 residues. The V gene's germline CDR1 is SGHVS and CDR2 FQNEAQ. After removal of 1 base from V and 8 bases from J, the junction contained 2 bases not matched to a gene. The CDR3 bases are TGTGCCAGCAGCTTAGGGACAGGGGGACAGCAGTACTTC. Translating gives CASSLGTGGQQYF.

The V gene is TRBV5-4, the J gene TRBJ2-7; 9 nucleotides agree with TRBD1. The CDR3 covers 15 residues. Germline CDR1 and CDR2: SGHNT and YYREEE (reference sequence). Unmatched junction bases numbered 9, after V lost 3 bases and J lost 5 bases. CDR3 sequence: CASSSVRTGAHEQYF. CDR3 in DNA: TGTGCCAGCAGCTCGGTTCGGACAGGGGCCCACGAGCAGTACTTC.

J is TRBJ1-2 and V is TRBV10-1; no clear D gene. The ends were cut back, 3 bases at V and 4 bases at J, with 9 bases in the middle. Germline loops: CDR1 WNHNN, CDR2 SYGVQD (reference sequence). The CDR3 is made up of 13 amino acids. The CDR3 here is CASSEEGTYGYTF. The CDR3 DNA is TGCGCCAGCAGTGAAGAGGGTACCTATGGCTACACCTTC.

The chain links TRBV7-9 to TRBJ2-3, with D hard to call. Germline CDR1 and CDR2: SEHNR and FQNEAQ (reference sequence). Trimming removed 5 bases at V and 2 bases at J, with 14 bases between. This CDR3 has 15 residues. CDR3 coding DNA: TGTGCCAGCAGCCCGCCCCGGGTACACACAGATACGCAGTATTTT. Its translation is CASSPPRVHTDTQYF. The full variable domain, rest sourced from reference TRBV7-9 and TRBJ2-3, is DTGVSQNPRHKITKRGQNVTFRCDPISEHNRLYWYRQTLGQGPEFLTYFQNEAQLEKSRLLSDRFSAERPKGSFSTLEIQRTEQGDSAMYLCASSPPRVHTDTQYFGPGTRLTVL.

J is TRBJ2-7 and V is TRBV20-1; weak D call: TRBD2 (5 bases). V lost 2 bases and J 6 bases, leaving 8 bases between the germline ends. Germline-derived CDR1 and CDR2 are DFQATT and SNEGSKA (reference sequence). The CDR3 consists of 11 residues. The CDR3 DNA reads TGCAGTGCTAGATTGGGGAGCGAGCAGTACTTC. Translation: CSARLGSEQYF.

V and J are TRBV2 and TRBJ2-1; no clear D. Germline assignment: CDR1 SNHLY and CDR2 FYNNEI. V lost 4 bases to trimming and J lost 9 bases, with 10 bases between them. The CDR3 is 12 residues long. The CDR3 DNA reads as TGTGCCAGCAGTGTAACACTGGGTGAGCAGTTCTTC. It translates to CASSVTLGEQFF.

This chain joins TRBV7-6 and TRBJ2-5; 10 nucleotides agree with TRBD2. The CDR3 is 16 residues long. CDR1 is SGHVS, CDR2 FNYEAQ, per germline. The V segment lost 2 bases and the J segment 3 bases; nucleotides outside the gene matches: 6. This CDR3 is CASSLSGGAEEETQYF. For the CDR3, the DNA is TGTGCCAGCAGCTTAAGCGGGGGGGCCGAGGAAGAGACCCAGTACTTC.

The chain uses TRBV9 and TRBJ2-5; tentative D call: TRBD1 (5 bases). Trimming removed 3 bases from V and 5 bases from J, with 17 bases in between. Per germline, CDR1 SGDLS and CDR2 YYNGEE. The CDR3 consists of 15 residues. CDR3 sequence: CASSAKQIAGETQYF. The CDR3 DNA sequence: TGTGCCAGCAGCGCCAAGCAGATAGCAGGGGAGACCCAGTACTTC.

V usage is TRBV11-2 and J usage is TRBJ1-1, with a possible D match to TRBD1 (5 bases). The CDR3 is 14 amino acids. Trimming left V 3 bases short and J 0 bases short, with 8 bases between. CDR1 is SGHAT, CDR2 FQNNGV, per germline. The CDR3 reads CASSLGPMNTEAFF. Here the CDR3 DNA reads TGTGCCAGCAGCTTGGGGCCCATGAACACTGAAGCTTTCTTT.

The rearrangement uses TRBV6-5 and TRBJ2-7; D gene ambiguous. From germline, CDR1 is MNHEY and CDR2 SVGAGI. The CDR3 runs to 13 residues. Between the trimmed V and J ends, which lost 0 bases and 1 base, there was a span of 4 bases. DNA for the CDR3: TGTGCCAGCAGTTACTCCAGTTCCTACGAGCAGTACTTC. This sequence encodes CASSYSSSYEQYF.

V and J are TRBV6-5 and TRBJ1-1, with D perhaps matching TRBD1 (5 bases). V was cut by 3 bases and J by 2 bases, with 13 bases left in between. The V gene's germline CDR1 is MNHEY and CDR2 SVGAGI. There are 15 residues in the CDR3. Written as DNA, the CDR3 is TGTGCCAGCAGTTATAGGCGGGACGGAAACACTGAAGCTTTCTTT. As protein: CASSYRRDGNTEAFF.

The chain carries TRBV28 and TRBJ1-6; D remains ambiguous. The germline V gene encodes CDR1 MDHEN and CDR2 SYDVKM. CDR3 length equals 15 residues. Trimming removed 4 bases at V and 2 bases at J, with 9 bases between. CDR3 in DNA: TGTGCCAGCAGTTCTGCGGTTACCTATAATTCACCCCTCCACTTT. It specifies CASSSAVTYNSPLHF. The variable domain in full, with the rest retrieved from reference TRBV28 and TRBJ1-6, is DVKVTQSSRYLVKRTGEKVFLECVQDMDHENMFWYRQDPGLGLRLIYFSYDVKMKEKGDIPEGYSVSREKKERFSLILESASTNQTSMYLCASSSAVTYNSPLHFGNGTRLTVT.

The chain links TRBV12-3 or TRBV12-4 to TRBJ2-1; maybe TRBD1 (5 bases). V lost 8 bases and J lost 9, with 17 bases in between. The length of the CDR3 is 13 residues. The CDR3 nucleotides read TGTGCCAGCGCCCTGGCAGGGCGAGGTGAGCAGTTCTTC. Its protein product is CASALAGRGEQFF.

The chain couples TRBV7-2 to TRBJ1-1; D is possibly TRBD1 (5 bases). V was cut by 1 base and J by 1 base, with 10 bases left in between. This CDR3 is built from 15 residues. From germline, CDR1 is SGHTA and CDR2 FQGNSA. DNA for the CDR3: TGTGCCAGCAGCTTAGTACAGGCCCCGAACACTGAAGCTTTCTTT. It is translated as CASSLVQAPNTEAFF.

The genes are TRBV24-1 and TRBJ1-1, with D unclear. The V gene's germline CDR1 is KGHDR and CDR2 SFDVKD. V was trimmed by 9 bases and J by 0 bases, leaving 13 bases between them. The CDR3 runs 14 residues. The CDR3 nucleotides are TGTGCCACCTCACCCGGCGGGGTGAACACTGAAGCTTTCTTT. It yields the protein CATSPGGVNTEAFF.

This clone came up a few times. The V gene is TRBV6-6, the J gene TRBJ2-2; perhaps TRBD2 as D (6 bases). Trimming took 8 bases from V and 2 from J, leaving 12 bases between them. The germline gives CDR1 MNHNY, CDR2 SVGAGI (reference sequence). The CDR3 extends over 14 amino acids. CDR3 loop: CASAGLPNTGELFF. The CDR3 DNA reads TGTGCCAGCGCGGGACTGCCCAACACCGGGGAGCTGTTTTTT.

The chain couples TRBV5-6 to TRBJ2-7, with no clear D. This CDR3 has 14 amino acids. The V gene lost 4 bases and the J gene lost 3 bases, with 14 bases spanning the gap. Germline V gives CDR1 SGHDT, CDR2 YYEEEE. Here the CDR3 reads CASSLTPADYEQYF. DNA of the CDR3: TGTGCCAGCAGCCTTACCCCAGCCGACTACGAGCAGTACTTC.

The chain employs TRBV3-1 (or the pseudogene TRBV3-2) and TRBJ1-2, with 10 bases matching TRBD1. The CDR3 extends over 15 amino acids. The germline V gene has CDR1 LGHDT and CDR2 YNNKEL (reference sequence). J was trimmed by 5 bases and V by 0 bases; bases with no gene match: 3. The CDR3 DNA reads TGTGCCAGCAGCCAAGACGGACAGGGGGGATATGGCTACACCTTC. It codes for CASSQDGQGGYGYTF.